This T cell receptor (beta chain) was identified in a study of a mutant IDH1 vaccine in newly diagnosed glioma. Study details: Patients previously underwent radiotherapy, temozolomide, or both, and most underwent both.

Libraries were prepared by immunoSEQ multiplex PCR; TCRdb keeps only in-frame clonotypes and omits some of them. The sample lists under 25,000 clones; roughly 93% were seen once. About this clone: The antigen is undetermined.

Overall study findings and caveats: Immune responses arising from the vaccine appeared in approximately 93% of patients. Pseudoprogression looked unconnected to shifts in top peripheral T cell clonotypes.

Time point of the sample: baseline, week 1 (first vaccination visit). As for treatment: pre-vaccination baseline after standard-of-care therapy. This TCR was recovered from a man aged 35-49 years with glioma. Sequences were derived from PBMCs, sampled from a glioma patient treated with radiotherapy, temozolomide or both.

As DNA, the CDR3 is TGCGCCAGCAGCCCGCCTAGCCAAAGCTCCTACAATGAGCAGTTCTTC. Amino acids: CASSPPSQSSYNEQFF. The chain employs TRBV4-1 and TRBJ2-1; possibly TRBD2 for D (5 bases). CDR3 length: 16 residues. Germline V gene sequence: CDR1 MGHRA, CDR2 YSYEKL. Trimming removed 4 bases at V and 0 bases at J, with 13 bases between.